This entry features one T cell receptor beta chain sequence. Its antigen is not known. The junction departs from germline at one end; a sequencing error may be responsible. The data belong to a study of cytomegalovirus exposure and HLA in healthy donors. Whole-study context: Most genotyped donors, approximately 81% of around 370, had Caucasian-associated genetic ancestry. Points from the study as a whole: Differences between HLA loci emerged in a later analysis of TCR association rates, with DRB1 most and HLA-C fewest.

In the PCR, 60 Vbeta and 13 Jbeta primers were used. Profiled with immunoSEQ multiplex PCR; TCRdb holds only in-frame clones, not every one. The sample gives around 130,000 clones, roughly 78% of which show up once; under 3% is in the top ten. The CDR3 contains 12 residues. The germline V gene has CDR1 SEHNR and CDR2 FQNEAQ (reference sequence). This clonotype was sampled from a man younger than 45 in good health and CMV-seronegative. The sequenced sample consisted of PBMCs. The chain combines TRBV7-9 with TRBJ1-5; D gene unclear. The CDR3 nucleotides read TGTTCCAGCAGCTTAGATCGTAGCCCCCAGCATTTT. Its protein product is CSSSLDRSPQHF.